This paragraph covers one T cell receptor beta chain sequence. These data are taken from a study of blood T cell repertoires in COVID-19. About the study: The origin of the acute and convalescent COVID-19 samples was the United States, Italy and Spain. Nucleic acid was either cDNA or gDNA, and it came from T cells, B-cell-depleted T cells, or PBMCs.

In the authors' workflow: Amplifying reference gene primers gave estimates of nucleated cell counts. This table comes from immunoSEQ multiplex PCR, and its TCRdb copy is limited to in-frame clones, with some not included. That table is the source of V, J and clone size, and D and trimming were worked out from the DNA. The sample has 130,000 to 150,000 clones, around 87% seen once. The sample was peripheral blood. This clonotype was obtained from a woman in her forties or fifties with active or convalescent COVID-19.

This chain's CDR3 is CASSLSRGRGVAGIYEQYF. CDR3 DNA sequence: TGTGCCAGCAGTTTATCGAGGGGCAGGGGGGTAGCGGGGATATACGAGCAGTACTTC. The J gene is TRBJ2-7, the V gene TRBV27, with D maybe TRBD2 (8 bases). The CDR3 consists of 19 residues. Trimming removed 0 bases at V and 4 bases at J, with 25 bases between. Germline V gene data show CDR1 as MNHEY and CDR2 as SMNVEV (reference sequence).